The T cell receptor (beta chain) described here comes from a study of blood T cell repertoires in COVID-19. Looking at the study overall: The samples span acute and convalescent COVID-19 from the United States, Italy and Spain.

Authors' data handling: Estimated nucleated cell counts came from reference gene primer amplification. Profiling relied on immunoSEQ multiplex PCR, and the TCRdb table lists in-frame clones only, not all of them. V and J calls and clone size are given by that table; D and trimming were obtained from the DNA. The sample shows some 210,000 clones, approximately 85% of them seen only once. The CDR3 sequence is 16 residues long. Germline V gene data show CDR1 as SNHLY and CDR2 as FYNNEI. J lost 4 bases, V lost 3 bases, and 8 bases had no gene match. Sequenced sample: peripheral blood. The sequence was obtained from a woman aged 70-85 years with active or convalescent COVID-19. The chain joins TRBV2 to TRBJ1-3; TRBD1 matches at 8 bases. CDR3 residues: CASSDQGARQGNTIYF. The CDR3 DNA reads as TGTGCCAGCAGTGATCAGGGGGCGAGGCAAGGAAACACCATATATTTT.